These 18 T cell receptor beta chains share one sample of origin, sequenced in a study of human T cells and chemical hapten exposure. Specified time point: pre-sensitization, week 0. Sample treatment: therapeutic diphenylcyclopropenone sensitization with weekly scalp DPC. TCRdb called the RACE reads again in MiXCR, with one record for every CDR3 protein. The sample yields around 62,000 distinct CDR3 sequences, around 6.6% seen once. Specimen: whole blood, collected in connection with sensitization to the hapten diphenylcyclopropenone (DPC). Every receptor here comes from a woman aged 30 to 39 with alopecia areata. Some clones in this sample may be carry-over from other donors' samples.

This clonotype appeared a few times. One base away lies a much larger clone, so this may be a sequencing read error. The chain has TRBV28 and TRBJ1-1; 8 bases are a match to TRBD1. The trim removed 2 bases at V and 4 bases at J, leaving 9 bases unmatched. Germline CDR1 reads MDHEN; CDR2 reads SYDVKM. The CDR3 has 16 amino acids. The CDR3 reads CASSLGPRGRGTEAFF. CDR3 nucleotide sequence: TGTGCCAGCAGTTTAGGTCCCAGGGGGCGGGGCACTGAAGCTTTCTTT. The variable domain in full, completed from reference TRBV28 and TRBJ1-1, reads DVKVTQSSRYLVKRTGEKVFLECVQDMDHENMFWYRQDPGLGLRLIYFSYDVKMKEKGDIPEGYSVSREKKERFSLILESASTNQTSMYLCASSLGPRGRGTEAFFGQGTRLTVV.

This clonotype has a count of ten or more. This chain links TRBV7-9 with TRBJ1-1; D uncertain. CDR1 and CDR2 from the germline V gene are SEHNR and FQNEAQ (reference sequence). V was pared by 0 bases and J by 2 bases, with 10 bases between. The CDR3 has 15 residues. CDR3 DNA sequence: TGTGCCAGCAGCTTAGCGTTCACGGAAAACACTGAAGCTTTCTTT. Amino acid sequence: CASSLAFTENTEAFF.

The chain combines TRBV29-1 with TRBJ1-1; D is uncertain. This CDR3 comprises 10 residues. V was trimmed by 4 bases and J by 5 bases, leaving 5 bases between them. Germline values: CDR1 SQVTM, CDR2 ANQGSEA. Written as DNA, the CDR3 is TGCAGCGTTGGATCTACTGAAGCTTTCTTT. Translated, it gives CSVGSTEAFF.

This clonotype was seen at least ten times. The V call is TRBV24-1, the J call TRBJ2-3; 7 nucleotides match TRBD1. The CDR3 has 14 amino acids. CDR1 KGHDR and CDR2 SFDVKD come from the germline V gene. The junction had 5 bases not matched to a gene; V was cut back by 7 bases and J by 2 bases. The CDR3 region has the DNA TGTGCCACCAGAGGGGACAGAGACACAGATACGCAGTATTTT. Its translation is CATRGDRDTDTQYF.

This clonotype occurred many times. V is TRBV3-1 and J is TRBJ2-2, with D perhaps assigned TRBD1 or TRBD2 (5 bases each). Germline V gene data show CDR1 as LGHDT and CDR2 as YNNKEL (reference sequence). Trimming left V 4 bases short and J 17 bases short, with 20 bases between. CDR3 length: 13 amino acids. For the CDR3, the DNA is TGTGCCAGCAGCCTGGGGGAAACCGGGGATCCTTTTTTT. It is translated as CASSLGETGDPFF.

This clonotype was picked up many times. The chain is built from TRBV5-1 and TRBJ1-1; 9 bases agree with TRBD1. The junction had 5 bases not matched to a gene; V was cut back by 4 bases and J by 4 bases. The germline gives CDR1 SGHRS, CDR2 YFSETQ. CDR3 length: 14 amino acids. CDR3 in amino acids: CASSRGQGSTEAFF. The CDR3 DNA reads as TGCGCCAGCAGCCGGGGACAGGGTAGCACTGAAGCTTTCTTT. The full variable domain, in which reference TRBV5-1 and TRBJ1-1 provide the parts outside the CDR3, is KAGVTQTPRYLIKTRGQQVTLSCSPISGHRSVSWYQQTPGQGLQFLFEYFSETQRNKGNFPGRFSGRQFSNSRSEMNVSTLELGDSALYLCASSRGQGSTEAFFGQGTRLTVV.

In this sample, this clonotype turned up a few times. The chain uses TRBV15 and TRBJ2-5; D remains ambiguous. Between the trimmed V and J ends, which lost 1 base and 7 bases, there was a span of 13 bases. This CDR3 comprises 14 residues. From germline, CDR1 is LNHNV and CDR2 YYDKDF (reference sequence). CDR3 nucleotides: TGTGCCACCAGCAGAGGGGGATCTTGGGGGACCCAGTACTTC. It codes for CATSRGGSWGTQYF.

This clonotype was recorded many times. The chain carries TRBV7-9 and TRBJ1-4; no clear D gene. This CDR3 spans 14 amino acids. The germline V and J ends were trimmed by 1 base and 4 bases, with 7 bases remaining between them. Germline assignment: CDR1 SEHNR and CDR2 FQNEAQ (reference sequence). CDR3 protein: CASSLGWDNEKLFF. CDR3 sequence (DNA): TGTGCCAGCAGCTTAGGTTGGGATAATGAAAAACTGTTTTTT.

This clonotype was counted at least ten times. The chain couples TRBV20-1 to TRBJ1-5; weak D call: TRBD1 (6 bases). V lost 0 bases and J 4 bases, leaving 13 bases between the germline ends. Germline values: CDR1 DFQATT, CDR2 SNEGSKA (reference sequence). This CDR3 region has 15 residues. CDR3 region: CSARDWGQGNQPQHF. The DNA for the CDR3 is TGCAGTGCTAGAGATTGGGGGCAGGGGAATCAGCCCCAGCATTTT.

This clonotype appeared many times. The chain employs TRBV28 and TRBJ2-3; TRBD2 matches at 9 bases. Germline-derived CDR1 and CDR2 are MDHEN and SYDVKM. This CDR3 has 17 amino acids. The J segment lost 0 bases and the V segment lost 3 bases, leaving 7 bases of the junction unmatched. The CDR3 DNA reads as TGTGCCAGCAGTTTGCTCCTAGCGGGGACTAGCACAGATACGCAGTATTTT. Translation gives CASSLLLAGTSTDTQYF.

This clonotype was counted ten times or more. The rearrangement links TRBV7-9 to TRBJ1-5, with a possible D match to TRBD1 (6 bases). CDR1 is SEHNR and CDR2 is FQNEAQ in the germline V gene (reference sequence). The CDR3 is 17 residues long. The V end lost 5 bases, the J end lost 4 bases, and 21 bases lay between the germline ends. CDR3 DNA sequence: TGTGCCAGCAGCGAATCCGGGACACTTCCGTTGAATCAGCCCCAGCATTTT. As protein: CASSESGTLPLNQPQHF.

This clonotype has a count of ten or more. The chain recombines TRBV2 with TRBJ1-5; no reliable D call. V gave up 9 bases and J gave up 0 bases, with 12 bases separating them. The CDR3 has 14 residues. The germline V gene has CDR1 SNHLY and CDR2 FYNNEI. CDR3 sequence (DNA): TGTGCCAGTAATGAGGACGGTAGCAATCAGCCCCAGCATTTT. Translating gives CASNEDGSNQPQHF.

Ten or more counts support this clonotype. The chain's CDR3 is CASSSTHLAGGGDTQYF. Written as DNA, the CDR3 is TGTGCCAGCAGCTCCACTCACCTAGCGGGGGGCGGCGATACGCAGTATTTT. V gene TRBV11-2 combines with J gene TRBJ2-3; 11 bases match TRBD2. CDR1 and CDR2 (germline): SGHAT, FQNNGV. Trimming cost V 4 bases and J 6 bases; bases outside gene matches: 12. The CDR3 runs to 17 residues. The complete variable domain, with remaining parts taken from reference TRBV11-2 and TRBJ2-3, reads EAGVAQSPRYKIIEKRQSVAFWCNPISGHATLYWYQQILGQGPKLLIQFQNNGVVDDSQLPKDRFSAERLKGVDSTLKIQPAKLEDSAVYLCASSSTHLAGGGDTQYFGPGTRLTVL.

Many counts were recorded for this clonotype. The DNA of the CDR3 is TGCAGCGTTGACGAGCGGGGTGCCGGGGAGCTGTTTTTT. Its protein is CSVDERGAGELFF. This chain uses TRBV29-1 with TRBJ2-2; 7 bases align to TRBD2. The V segment lost 3 bases and the J segment 6 bases; nucleotides outside the gene matches: 4. Germline V lookup: CDR1 SQVTM, CDR2 ANQGSEA. The CDR3 covers 13 residues.

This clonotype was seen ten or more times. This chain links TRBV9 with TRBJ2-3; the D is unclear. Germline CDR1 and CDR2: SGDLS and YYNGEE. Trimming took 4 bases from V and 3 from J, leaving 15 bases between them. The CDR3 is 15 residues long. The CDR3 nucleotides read TGTGCCAGCAGCTTTAACTCGATCCGGACAGATACGCAGTATTTT. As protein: CASSFNSIRTDTQYF.

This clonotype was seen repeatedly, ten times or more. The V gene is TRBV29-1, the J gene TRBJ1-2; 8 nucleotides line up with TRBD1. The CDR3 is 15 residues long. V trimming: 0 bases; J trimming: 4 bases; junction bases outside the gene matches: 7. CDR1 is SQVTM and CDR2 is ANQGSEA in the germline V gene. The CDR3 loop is CSVEEAGGLVYGYTF. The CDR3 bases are TGCAGCGTTGAAGAGGCAGGGGGCTTGGTCTATGGCTACACCTTC.

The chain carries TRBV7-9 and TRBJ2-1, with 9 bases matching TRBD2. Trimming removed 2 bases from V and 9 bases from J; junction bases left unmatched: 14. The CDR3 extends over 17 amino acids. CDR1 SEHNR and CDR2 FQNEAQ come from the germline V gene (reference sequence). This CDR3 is CASSLQGGGGGVGEQFF. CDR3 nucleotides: TGTGCCAGCAGCTTACAGGGCGGCGGGGGGGGTGTAGGTGAGCAGTTCTTC.

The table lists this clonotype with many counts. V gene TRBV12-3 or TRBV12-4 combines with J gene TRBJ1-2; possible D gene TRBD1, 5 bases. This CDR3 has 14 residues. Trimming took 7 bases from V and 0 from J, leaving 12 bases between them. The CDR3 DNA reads TGTGCCAGCATCTTTGGGACGGCTAACTATGGCTACACCTTC. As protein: CASIFGTANYGYTF.